The 14 T cell receptor beta chains listed next were all sequenced from one sample in a study of blood T cell repertoires in COVID-19. The data were produced by immunoSEQ multiplex PCR, yet TCRdb's version contains in-frame clones alone and is incomplete. The sample consists of some 160,000 clones, 85% of them appearing once. Input material: peripheral blood. All receptors derive from a woman aged 80 or over with COVID-19, enrolled during active disease.

This sequence joins TRBV21-1 and TRBJ2-7; the D call TRBD1 from the table was never checked on the DNA. TRBV21-1 is described as a pseudogene. The CDR3 has 18 amino acids. DNA for the CDR3: TGTGCCAGCAGCAAAGTCCGAGTTCAGGACAGGAGGTACTACGAGCAGTACTTC. Protein: CASSKVRVQDRRYYEQYF.

V and J are TRBV28 and TRBJ2-1; 8 bases align to TRBD2. V lost 6 bases to trimming and J lost 4 bases; unmatched junction nucleotides: 8. In germline, CDR1 is MDHEN, CDR2 SYDVKM. The CDR3 totals 15 residues. Written as DNA, the CDR3 is TGTGCCAGCAGCCCTTCAATAGCGGGGTACAATGAGCAGTTCTTC. The encoded protein is CASSPSIAGYNEQFF.

This chain joins TRBV7-8 and TRBJ1-6, with D tentatively TRBD1 (5 bases). V was shortened by 3 bases and J by 7 bases, with 10 bases between the two germline ends. CDR3 size: 14 residues. Germline CDR1 and CDR2: SGHVS and FQNEAQ. The CDR3 nucleotides are TGTGCCAGCAGCTTTAGATCAGGGAATTCACCCCTCCACTTT. Its protein is CASSFRSGNSPLHF.

The rearrangement uses TRBV5-1 and TRBJ2-7, with 8 bases that match TRBD1. Trimming removed 5 bases from V and 2 bases from J; junction bases left unmatched: 6. The germline gives CDR1 SGHRS, CDR2 YFSETQ. The CDR3 has 14 residues. This chain's CDR3 is CASRKRQGPYEQYF. CDR3 coding DNA: TGCGCCAGCAGAAAGAGACAGGGGCCCTACGAGCAGTACTTC. The whole variable domain, remainder taken from reference TRBV5-1 and TRBJ2-7, is KAGVTQTPRYLIKTRGQQVTLSCSPISGHRSVSWYQQTPGQGLQFLFEYFSETQRNKGNFPGRFSGRQFSNSRSEMNVSTLELGDSALYLCASRKRQGPYEQYFGPGTRLTVT.

The V and J genes are TRBV6-5 and TRBJ2-1, with 8 bases identical to TRBD2. CDR3 size: 16 residues. V gave up 1 base and J gave up 0 bases; unmatched junction bases: 2. Germline values: CDR1 MNHEY, CDR2 SVGAGI. Here the CDR3 reads CASSYWLAGSYNEQFF. CDR3 bases: TGTGCCAGCAGTTACTGGCTAGCGGGCTCCTACAATGAGCAGTTCTTC.

The CDR3, as DNA: TGTGCCAGCAGTTCCCCGACAAGCTTGAACACTGAAGCTTTCTTT. This encodes CASSSPTSLNTEAFF. The chain links TRBV6-2 or TRBV6-3 to TRBJ1-1; D uncertain. V lost 4 bases to trimming and J lost 0 bases, with 12 bases between them. The CDR3 runs to 15 residues. Germline CDR1 reads MNHEY; CDR2 reads SVGEGT.

This chain connects TRBV7-8 to TRBJ1-2; D is ambiguous. Germline assignment: CDR1 SGHVS and CDR2 FQNEAQ. The CDR3 runs 13 residues. The V gene lost 0 bases and the J gene lost 8 bases, with 10 bases spanning the gap. CDR3 DNA sequence: TGTGCCAGCAGCTTAGCAGGCGGTGGGGGCTACACCTTC. Translation: CASSLAGGGGYTF.

This clone was seen once. The chain uses TRBV10-2 and TRBJ2-3; 8 bases align to TRBD2. The CDR3 length is 14 residues. Trimming at V came to 9 bases and at J to 3 bases, leaving 8 bases not matched to a gene. Germline CDR1 is WSHSY and CDR2 is SAAADI. CDR3 in amino acids: CASGLARLTDTQYF. The CDR3 nucleotides are TGCGCCAGTGGACTAGCCCGTCTAACAGATACGCAGTATTTT.

V is TRBV7-3 and J is TRBJ1-1; 7 bases align to TRBD1. The CDR3 contains 13 residues. V trimming: 5 bases; J trimming: 11 bases; junction bases outside the gene matches: 11. Germline CDR1 reads SGHTA; CDR2 reads FQGTGA. The CDR3 sequence: CASSRTGEGAAFF. The CDR3 coding sequence is TGTGCCAGCAGCCGCACAGGGGAAGGAGCGGCTTTCTTT.

This clone was recorded at least ten times. The CDR3 region is CASSTVGGGGYTF. CDR3 sequence (DNA): TGTGCCAGCAGTACGGTGGGGGGAGGTGGCTACACCTTC. The chain recombines TRBV6-5 with TRBJ1-2; D possibly corresponds to TRBD1 (5 bases). Germline CDR1 is MNHEY and CDR2 is SVGAGI. Deletions cut 5 bases from V and 7 bases from J, with 14 bases between. This CDR3 region has 13 residues.

V gene TRBV2 combines with J gene TRBJ1-2, with D maybe TRBD1 (5 bases). The germline CDR1 and CDR2 sequences are SNHLY and FYNNEI. The CDR3 is 12 amino acids. Deletions cut 8 bases from V and 4 bases from J, with 11 bases between. CDR3 bases: TGTGCCAGCGAGGTCCAGGGCTATGGCTACACCTTC. Its translation: CASEVQGYGYTF.

The chain has TRBV5-4 and TRBJ2-3, with D possibly TRBD2 on 6 matching bases. This CDR3 has 15 residues. Germline V gene lookup returns CDR1 SGHNT and CDR2 YYREEE (reference sequence). Deletions cut 0 bases from V and 5 bases from J, with 13 bases between. Written as DNA, the CDR3 is TGTGCCAGCAGCTTGGTCGGTCGGGAGAGAGATACGCAGTATTTT. Translating gives CASSLVGRERDTQYF.

This sequence joins TRBV29-1 and TRBJ2-1; D might be TRBD2 (5 bases). Trimming stripped 6 bases from V and 3 bases from J, with 6 bases between. Germline V gene lookup returns CDR1 SQVTM and CDR2 ANQGSEA. The CDR3 length is 11 residues. As DNA, the CDR3 is TGCAGCGTAACTAGCTACAATGAGCAGTTCTTC. Translation: CSVTSYNEQFF.

J is TRBJ2-7 and V is TRBV7-9; 12 bases align to TRBD1. The length of the CDR3 is 15 residues. Germline lookup yields CDR1 SEHNR and CDR2 FQNEAQ (reference sequence). J gave up 5 bases and V 5 bases, and 7 bases lay outside the gene matches. CDR3: CASSRGGTGGDEQYF. DNA of the CDR3: TGTGCCAGCAGCCGAGGTGGGACAGGGGGCGACGAGCAGTACTTC.